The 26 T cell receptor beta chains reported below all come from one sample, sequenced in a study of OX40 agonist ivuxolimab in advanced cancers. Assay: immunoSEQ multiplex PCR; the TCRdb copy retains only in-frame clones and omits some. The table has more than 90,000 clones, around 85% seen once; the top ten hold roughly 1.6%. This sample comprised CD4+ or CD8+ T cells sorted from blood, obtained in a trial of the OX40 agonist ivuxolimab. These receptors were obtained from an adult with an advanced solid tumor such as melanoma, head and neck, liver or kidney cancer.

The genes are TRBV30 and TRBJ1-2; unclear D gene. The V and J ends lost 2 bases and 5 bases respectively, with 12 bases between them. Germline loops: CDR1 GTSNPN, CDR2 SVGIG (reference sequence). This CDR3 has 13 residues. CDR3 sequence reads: CAWSHSWVYGYTF. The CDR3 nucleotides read TGTGCCTGGAGTCACAGTTGGGTTTATGGCTACACCTTC.

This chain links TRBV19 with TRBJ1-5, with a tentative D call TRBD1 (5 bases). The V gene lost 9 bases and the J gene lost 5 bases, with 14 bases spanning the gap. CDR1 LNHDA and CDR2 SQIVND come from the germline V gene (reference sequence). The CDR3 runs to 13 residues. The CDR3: CASTRGSYQPQHF. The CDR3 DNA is TGTGCCAGCACCCGGGGGAGCTATCAGCCCCAGCATTTT. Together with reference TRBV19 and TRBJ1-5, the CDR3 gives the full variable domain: DGGITQSPKYLFRKEGQNVTLSCEQNLNHDAMYWYRQDPGQGLRLIYYSQIVNDFQKGDIAEGYSVSREKKESFPLTVTSAQKNPTAFYLCASTRGSYQPQHFGDGTRLSIL.

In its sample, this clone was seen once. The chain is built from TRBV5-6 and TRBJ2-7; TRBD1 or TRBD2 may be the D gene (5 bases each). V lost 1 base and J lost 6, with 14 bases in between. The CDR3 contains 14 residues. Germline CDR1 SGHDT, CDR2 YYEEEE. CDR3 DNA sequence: TGTGCCAGCAGCTTGACAGAGGGGACCTCCGAGCAGTACTTC. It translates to CASSLTEGTSEQYF.

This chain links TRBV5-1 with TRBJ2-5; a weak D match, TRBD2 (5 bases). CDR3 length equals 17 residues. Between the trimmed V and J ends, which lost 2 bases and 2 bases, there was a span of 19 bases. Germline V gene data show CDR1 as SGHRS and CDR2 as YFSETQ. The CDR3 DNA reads TGCGCCAGCAGCTTTTTGTCGGGATCCATCCTACAAGAGACCCAGTACTTC. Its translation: CASSFLSGSILQETQYF.

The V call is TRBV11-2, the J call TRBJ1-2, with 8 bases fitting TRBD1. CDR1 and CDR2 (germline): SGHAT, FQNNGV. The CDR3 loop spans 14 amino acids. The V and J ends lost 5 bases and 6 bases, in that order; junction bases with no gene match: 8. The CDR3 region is CASSPKPGGHGYTF. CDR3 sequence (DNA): TGTGCCAGCAGCCCTAAACCAGGGGGCCATGGCTACACCTTC.

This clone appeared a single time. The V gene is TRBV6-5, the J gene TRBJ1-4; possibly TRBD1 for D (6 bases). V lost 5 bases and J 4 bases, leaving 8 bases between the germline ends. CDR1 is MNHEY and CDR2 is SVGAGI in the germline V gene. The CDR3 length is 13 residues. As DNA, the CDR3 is TGTGCCAGCAGTACAGGGATTAATGAAAAACTGTTTTTT. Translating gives CASSTGINEKLFF.

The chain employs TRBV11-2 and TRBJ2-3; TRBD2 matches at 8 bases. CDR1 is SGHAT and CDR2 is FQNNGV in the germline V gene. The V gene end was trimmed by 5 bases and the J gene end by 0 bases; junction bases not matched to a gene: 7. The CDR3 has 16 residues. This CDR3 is CASSVTSGGSTDTQYF. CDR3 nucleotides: TGTGCCAGCAGCGTTACTAGCGGAGGGAGCACAGATACGCAGTATTTT. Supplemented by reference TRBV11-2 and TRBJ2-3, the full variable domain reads EAGVAQSPRYKIIEKRQSVAFWCNPISGHATLYWYQQILGQGPKLLIQFQNNGVVDDSQLPKDRFSAERLKGVDSTLKIQPAKLEDSAVYLCASSVTSGGSTDTQYFGPGTRLTVL.

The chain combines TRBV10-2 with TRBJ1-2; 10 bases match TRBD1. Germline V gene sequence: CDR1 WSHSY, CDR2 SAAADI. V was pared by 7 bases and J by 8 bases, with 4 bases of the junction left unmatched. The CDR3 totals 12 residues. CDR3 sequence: CASNDRGLGYTF. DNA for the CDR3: TGCGCCAGCAATGACAGGGGGCTCGGCTACACCTTC.

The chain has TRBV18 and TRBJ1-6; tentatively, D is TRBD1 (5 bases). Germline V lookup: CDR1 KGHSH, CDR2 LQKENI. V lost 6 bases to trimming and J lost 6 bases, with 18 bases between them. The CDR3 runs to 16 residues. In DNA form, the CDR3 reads TGTGCCAGCTCCGACTCCTTGGCAGGGACTAATTCACCCCTCCACTTT. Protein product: CASSDSLAGTNSPLHF.

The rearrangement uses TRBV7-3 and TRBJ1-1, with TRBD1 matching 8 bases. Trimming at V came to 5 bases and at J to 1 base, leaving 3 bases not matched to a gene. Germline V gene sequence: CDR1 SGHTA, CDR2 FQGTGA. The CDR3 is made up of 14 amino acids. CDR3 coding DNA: TGTGCCAGCAGCCGCGGACAGGGGAACACTGAAGCTTTCTTT. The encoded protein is CASSRGQGNTEAFF.

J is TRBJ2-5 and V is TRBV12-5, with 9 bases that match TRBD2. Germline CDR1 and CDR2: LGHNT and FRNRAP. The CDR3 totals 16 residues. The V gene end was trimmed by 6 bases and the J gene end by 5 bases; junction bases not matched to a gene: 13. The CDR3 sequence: CASGRRLAEASETQYF. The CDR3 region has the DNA TGTGCTAGTGGCAGAAGACTAGCGGAGGCTTCCGAGACCCAGTACTTC.

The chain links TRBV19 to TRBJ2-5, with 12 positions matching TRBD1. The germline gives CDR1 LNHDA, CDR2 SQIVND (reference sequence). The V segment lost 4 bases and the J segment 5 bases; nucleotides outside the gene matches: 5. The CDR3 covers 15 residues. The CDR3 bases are TGTGCCAGTAGTACTGGGACAGGGGGCCGGGAGACCCAGTACTTC. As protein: CASSTGTGGRETQYF.

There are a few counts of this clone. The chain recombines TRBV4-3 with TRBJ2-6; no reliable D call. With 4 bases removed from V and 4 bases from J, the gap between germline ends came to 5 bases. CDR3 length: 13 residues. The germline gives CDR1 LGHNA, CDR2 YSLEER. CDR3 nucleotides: TGCGCCAGCAGCCTGAGCGGGGCCAACGTCCTGACTTTC. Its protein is CASSLSGANVLTF.

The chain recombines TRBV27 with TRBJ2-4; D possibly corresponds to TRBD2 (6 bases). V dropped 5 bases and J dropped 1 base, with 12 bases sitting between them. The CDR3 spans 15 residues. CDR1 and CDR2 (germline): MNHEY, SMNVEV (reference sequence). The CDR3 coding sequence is TGTGCCAGCAGTACGCCTGGGGGGGCCAAAAACATTCAGTACTTC. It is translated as CASSTPGGAKNIQYF.

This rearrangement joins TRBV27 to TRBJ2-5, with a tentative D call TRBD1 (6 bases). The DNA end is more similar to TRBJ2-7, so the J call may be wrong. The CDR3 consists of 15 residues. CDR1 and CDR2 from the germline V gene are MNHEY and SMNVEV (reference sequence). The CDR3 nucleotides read TGTGCCAGCAGTTTATCGGGGGCAAGTCTCTACGAGCAGTACTTC. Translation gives CASSLSGASLYEQYF.

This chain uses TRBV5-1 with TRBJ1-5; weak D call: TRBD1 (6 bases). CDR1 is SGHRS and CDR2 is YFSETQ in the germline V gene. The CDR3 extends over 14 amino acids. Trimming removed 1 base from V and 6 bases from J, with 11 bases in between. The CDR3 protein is CASSLKQGGQPQHF. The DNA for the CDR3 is TGCGCCAGCAGCTTGAAACAGGGAGGTCAGCCCCAGCATTTT.

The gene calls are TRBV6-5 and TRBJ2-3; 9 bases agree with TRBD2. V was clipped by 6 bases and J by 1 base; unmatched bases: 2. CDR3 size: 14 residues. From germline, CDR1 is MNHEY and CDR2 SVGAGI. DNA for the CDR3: TGTGCCAGCAGGAGGACTAGCGGCACAGATACGCAGTATTTT. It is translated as CASRRTSGTDTQYF.

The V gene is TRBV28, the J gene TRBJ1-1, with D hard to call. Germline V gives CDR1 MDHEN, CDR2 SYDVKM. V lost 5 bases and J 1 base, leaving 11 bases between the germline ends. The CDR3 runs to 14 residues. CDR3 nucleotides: TGTGCCAGCAGTACCGTCCCAGGGAACACTGAAGCTTTCTTT. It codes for CASSTVPGNTEAFF.

The CDR3 loop is CASRGDSFYGYTF. CDR3 in DNA: TGCGCCAGCAGGGGAGACAGCTTCTATGGCTACACCTTC. The chain has TRBV5-1 and TRBJ1-2, with a weak D call TRBD1 (5 bases). The CDR3 spans 13 residues. Trimming removed 5 bases from V and 4 bases from J, with 12 bases in between. Germline loops: CDR1 SGHRS, CDR2 YFSETQ.

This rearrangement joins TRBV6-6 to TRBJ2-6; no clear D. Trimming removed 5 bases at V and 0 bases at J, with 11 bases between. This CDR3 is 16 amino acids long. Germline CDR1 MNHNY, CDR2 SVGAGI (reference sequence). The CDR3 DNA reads TGTGCCAGCAGTGCAGGACGAAGCTCTGGGGCCAACGTCCTGACTTTC. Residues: CASSAGRSSGANVLTF.

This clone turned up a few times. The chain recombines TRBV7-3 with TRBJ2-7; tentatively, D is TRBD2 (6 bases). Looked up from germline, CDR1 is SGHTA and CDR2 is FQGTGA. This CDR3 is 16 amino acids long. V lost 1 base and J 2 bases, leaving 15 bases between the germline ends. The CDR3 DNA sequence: TGTGCCAGCAGCTTAAGGAGGGGCCTGGAGGCCTACGAGCAGTACTTC. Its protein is CASSLRRGLEAYEQYF.

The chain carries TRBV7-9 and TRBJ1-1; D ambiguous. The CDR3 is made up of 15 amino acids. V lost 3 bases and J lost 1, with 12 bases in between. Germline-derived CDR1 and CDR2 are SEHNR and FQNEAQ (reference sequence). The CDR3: CASSFFGSRNTEAFF. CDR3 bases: TGTGCCAGCAGCTTCTTCGGCAGCCGGAACACTGAAGCTTTCTTT.

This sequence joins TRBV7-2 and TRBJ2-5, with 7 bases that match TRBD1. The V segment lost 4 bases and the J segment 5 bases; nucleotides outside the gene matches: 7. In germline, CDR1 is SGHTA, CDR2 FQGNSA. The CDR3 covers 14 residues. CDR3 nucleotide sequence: TGTGCCAGCAGCTCCCGACAGGGTGGTGAGACCCAGTACTTC. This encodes CASSSRQGGETQYF.

CDR3 DNA: TGTGCCAGCAGTTACTCAACAGTAACCTACGAGCAGTACTTC. Translation gives CASSYSTVTYEQYF. The chain employs TRBV6-5 and TRBJ2-7; D not resolved. CDR3 length equals 14 residues. With 0 bases removed from V and 2 bases from J, the gap between germline ends came to 8 bases. Germline CDR1 MNHEY, CDR2 SVGAGI.

The DNA for the CDR3 is TGTGCCAGCAGTTTTCCGGACAGGGATCAGCCCCAGCATTTT. This translates into CASSFPDRDQPQHF. The chain carries TRBV28 and TRBJ1-5; the match to TRBD1 covers 8 bases. This CDR3 comprises 14 residues. Trimming removed 3 bases from V and 5 bases from J; junction bases left unmatched: 3. Germline V gene sequence: CDR1 MDHEN, CDR2 SYDVKM.

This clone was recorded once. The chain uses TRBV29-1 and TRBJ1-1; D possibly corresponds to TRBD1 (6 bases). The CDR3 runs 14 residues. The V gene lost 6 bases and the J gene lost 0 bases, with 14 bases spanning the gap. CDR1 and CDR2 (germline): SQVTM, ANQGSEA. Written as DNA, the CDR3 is TGCAGCGTACCAAAGGGACACCTGAACACTGAAGCTTTCTTT. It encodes CSVPKGHLNTEAFF. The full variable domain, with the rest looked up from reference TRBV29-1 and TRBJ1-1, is SAVISQKPSRDICQRGTSLTIQCQVDSQVTMMFWYRQQPGQSLTLIATANQGSEATYESGFVIDKFPISRPNLTFSTLTVSNMSPEDSSIYLCSVPKGHLNTEAFFGQGTRLTVV.